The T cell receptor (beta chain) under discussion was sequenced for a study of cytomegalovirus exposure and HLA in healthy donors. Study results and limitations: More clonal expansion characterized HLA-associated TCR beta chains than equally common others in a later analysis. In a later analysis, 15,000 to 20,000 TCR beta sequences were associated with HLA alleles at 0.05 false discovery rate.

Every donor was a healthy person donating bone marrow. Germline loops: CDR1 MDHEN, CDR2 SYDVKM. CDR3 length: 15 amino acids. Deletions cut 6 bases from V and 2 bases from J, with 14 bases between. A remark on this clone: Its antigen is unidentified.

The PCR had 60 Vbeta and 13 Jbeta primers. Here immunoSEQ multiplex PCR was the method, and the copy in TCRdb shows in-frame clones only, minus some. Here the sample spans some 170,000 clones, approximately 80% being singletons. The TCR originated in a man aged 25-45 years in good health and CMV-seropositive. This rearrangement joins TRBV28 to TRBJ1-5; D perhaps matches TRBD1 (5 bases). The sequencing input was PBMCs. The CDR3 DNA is TGTGCCAGCAGCACCGGGGGGGAGGGCAATCAGCCCCAGCATTTT. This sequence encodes CASSTGGEGNQPQHF.